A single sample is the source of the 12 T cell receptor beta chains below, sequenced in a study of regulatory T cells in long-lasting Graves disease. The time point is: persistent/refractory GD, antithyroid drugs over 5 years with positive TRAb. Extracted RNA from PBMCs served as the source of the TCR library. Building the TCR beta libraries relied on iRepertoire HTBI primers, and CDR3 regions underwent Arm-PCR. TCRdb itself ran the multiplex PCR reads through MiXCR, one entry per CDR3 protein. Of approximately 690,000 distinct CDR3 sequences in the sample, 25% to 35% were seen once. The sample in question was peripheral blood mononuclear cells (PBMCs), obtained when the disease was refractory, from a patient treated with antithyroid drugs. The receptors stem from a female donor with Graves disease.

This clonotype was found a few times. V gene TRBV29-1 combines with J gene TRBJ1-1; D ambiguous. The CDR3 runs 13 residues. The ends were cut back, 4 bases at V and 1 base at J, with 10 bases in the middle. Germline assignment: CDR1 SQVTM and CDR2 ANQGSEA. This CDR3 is CSVVPGTNTEAFF. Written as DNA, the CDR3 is TGCAGCGTTGTCCCAGGCACGAACACTGAAGCTTTCTTT.

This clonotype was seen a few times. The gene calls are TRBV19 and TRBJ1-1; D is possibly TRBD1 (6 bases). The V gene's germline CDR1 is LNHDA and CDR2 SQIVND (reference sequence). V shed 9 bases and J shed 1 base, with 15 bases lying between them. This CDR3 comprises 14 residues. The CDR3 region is CASKGDITNTEAFF. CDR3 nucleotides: TGTGCCAGCAAAGGGGACATCACGAACACTGAAGCTTTCTTT.

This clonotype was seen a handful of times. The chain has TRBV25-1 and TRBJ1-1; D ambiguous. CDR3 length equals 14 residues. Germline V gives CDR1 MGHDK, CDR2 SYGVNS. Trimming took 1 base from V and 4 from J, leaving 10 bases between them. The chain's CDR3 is CASSEWEGSTEAFF. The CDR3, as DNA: TGTGCCAGCAGTGAATGGGAAGGTAGCACTGAAGCTTTCTTT.

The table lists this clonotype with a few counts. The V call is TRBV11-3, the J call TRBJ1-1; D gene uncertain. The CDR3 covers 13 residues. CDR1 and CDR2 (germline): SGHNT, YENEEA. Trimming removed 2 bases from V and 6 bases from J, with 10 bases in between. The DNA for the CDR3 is TGTGCCAGCAGCTTAACCCAAGGCGCTGAAGCTTTCTTT. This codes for CASSLTQGAEAFF. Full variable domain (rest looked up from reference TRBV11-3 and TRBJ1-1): EAGVVQSPRYKIIEKKQPVAFWCNPISGHNTLYWYLQNLGQGPELLIRYENEEAVDDSQLPKDRFSAERLKGVDSTLKIQPAELGDSAVYLCASSLTQGAEAFFGQGTRLTVV.

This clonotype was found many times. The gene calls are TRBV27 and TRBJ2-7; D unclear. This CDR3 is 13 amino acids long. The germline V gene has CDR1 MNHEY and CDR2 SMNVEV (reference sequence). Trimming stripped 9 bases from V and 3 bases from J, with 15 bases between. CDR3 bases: TGTGCCAGTGCGGCAATACTCAACTACGAGCAGTACTTC. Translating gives CASAAILNYEQYF.

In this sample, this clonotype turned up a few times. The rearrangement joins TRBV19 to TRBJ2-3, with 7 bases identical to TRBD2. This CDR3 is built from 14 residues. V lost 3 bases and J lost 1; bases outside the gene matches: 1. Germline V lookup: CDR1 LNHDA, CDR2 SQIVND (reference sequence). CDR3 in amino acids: CASSIGGGTDTQYF. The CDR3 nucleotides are TGTGCCAGTAGTATTGGGGGGGGCACAGATACGCAGTATTTT.

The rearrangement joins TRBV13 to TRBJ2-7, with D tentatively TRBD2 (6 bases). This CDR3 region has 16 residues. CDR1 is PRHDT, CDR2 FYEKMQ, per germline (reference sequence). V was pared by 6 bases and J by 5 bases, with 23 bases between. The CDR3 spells CASRGVRGGMGDEQYF. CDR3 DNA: TGTGCCAGCAGGGGGGTTCGGGGCGGGATGGGCGACGAGCAGTACTTC. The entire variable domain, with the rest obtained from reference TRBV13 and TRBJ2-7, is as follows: AAGVIQSPRHLIKEKRETATLKCYPIPRHDTVYWYQQGPGQDPQFLISFYEKMQSDKGSIPDRFSAQQFSDYHSELNMSSLELGDSALYFCASRGVRGGMGDEQYFGPGTRLTVT.

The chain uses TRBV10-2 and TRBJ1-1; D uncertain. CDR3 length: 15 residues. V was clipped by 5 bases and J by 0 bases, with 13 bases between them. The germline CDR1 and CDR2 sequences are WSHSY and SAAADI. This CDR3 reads CASSPMQALNTEAFF. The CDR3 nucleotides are TGCGCCAGCAGTCCAATGCAGGCTTTGAACACTGAAGCTTTCTTT.

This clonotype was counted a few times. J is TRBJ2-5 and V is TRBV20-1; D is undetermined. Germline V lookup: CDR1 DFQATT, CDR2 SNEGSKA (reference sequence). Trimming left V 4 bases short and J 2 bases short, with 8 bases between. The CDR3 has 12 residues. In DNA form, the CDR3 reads TGCAGTGCTAAATATAGGCAAGAGACCCAGTACTTC. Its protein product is CSAKYRQETQYF.

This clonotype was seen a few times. The CDR3 loop reads CASSYDMGATAFGAFF. CDR3 nucleotide sequence: TGTGCCAGCAGTTACGATATGGGGGCTACAGCGTTTGGAGCTTTCTTT. The rearrangement joins TRBV6-2 or TRBV6-3 to TRBJ1-1, with a possible D match to TRBD1 (6 bases). CDR1 is MNHEY and CDR2 is SVGEGT in the germline V gene. This CDR3 has 16 residues. Trimming took 2 bases from V and 10 from J, leaving 23 bases between them.

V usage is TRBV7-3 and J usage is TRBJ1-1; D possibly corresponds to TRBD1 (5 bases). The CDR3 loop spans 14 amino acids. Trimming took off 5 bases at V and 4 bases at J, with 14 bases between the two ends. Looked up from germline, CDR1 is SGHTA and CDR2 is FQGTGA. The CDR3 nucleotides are TGTGCCAGCAGCGGGGACGTAAGATTCACTGAAGCTTTCTTT. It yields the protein CASSGDVRFTEAFF.

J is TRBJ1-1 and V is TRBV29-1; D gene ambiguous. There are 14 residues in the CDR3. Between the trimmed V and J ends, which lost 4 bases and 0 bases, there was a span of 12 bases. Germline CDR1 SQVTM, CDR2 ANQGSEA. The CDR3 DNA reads TGCAGCGTTGCGCGCAGCAACATGAACACTGAAGCTTTCTTT. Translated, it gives CSVARSNMNTEAFF.